One and the same sample provided the 8 T cell receptor beta chains below, sequenced in a study of Graves' ophthalmopathy and Graves' hyperthyroidism. As the template, RNA transcripts were used to amplify TCR beta CDR3 regions. RT-PCR with HTBI primers came first, then second-round multiplex PCR. TCRdb reanalysed the multiplex PCR reads using MiXCR and keeps one entry per CDR3 protein. Of about 380,000 distinct CDR3 sequences listed, 15% are singletons. Sample: peripheral blood. Source of these receptors: a woman aged 18-29 years with stable Graves' hyperthyroidism.

In its sample, this clonotype was seen many times. This sequence joins TRBV6-1 and TRBJ1-1; D is undetermined. Trimming took off 7 bases at V and 1 base at J, with 13 bases between the two ends. The V gene's germline CDR1 is MNHNS and CDR2 SASEGT. The CDR3 has 14 residues. The chain's CDR3 is CASTRDTSNTEAFF. In DNA, the CDR3 is TGTGCCAGCACGCGAGATACCTCGAACACTGAAGCTTTCTTT.

This clonotype was observed at least ten times. This rearrangement joins TRBV6-2 or TRBV6-3 to TRBJ2-5; 9 positions match TRBD1. V was pared by 6 bases and J by 5 bases, with 10 bases of the junction left unmatched. The germline gives CDR1 MNHEY, CDR2 SVGEGT. This CDR3 is built from 15 residues. In DNA form, the CDR3 reads TGTGCCAGCAGGGCCCGGGACAGGGTTGAGGAGACCCAGTACTTC. It codes for CASRARDRVEETQYF.

This clonotype was found many times. The rearrangement uses TRBV15 and TRBJ2-7; a possible D gene is TRBD2 (5 bases). V lost 4 bases and J lost 7, with 14 bases in between. The V gene's germline CDR1 is LNHNV and CDR2 YYDKDF (reference sequence). The CDR3 is 13 amino acids. The DNA for the CDR3 is TGTGCCACCAGCATTCGACCCGGGGAGGAGCAGTACTTC. As protein: CATSIRPGEEQYF.

This clonotype was seen repeatedly, ten times or more. V usage is TRBV5-1 and J usage is TRBJ2-7, with D possibly being TRBD1 (5 bases). Germline V gene sequence: CDR1 SGHRS, CDR2 YFSETQ. The CDR3 is made up of 11 amino acids. Trimming shortened V by 5 bases and J by 5 bases, and 8 bases separated the two germline ends. Here the CDR3 DNA reads TGCGCCAGCAGGGCAGGGAACGAGCAGTACTTC. This sequence encodes CASRAGNEQYF.

Points on this clonotype: A much larger clone lies one base from this, so it may be a read error. The chain combines TRBV29-1 with TRBJ1-1, with D unclear. CDR1 is SQVTM, CDR2 ANQGSEA, per germline. Trimming pared 4 bases from V and 3 bases from J, leaving 6 bases between. The CDR3 extends over 11 amino acids. This CDR3 reads CSVGRDTEAFF. CDR3 in DNA: TGCAGCGTTGGGCGGGACACTGAAGCTTTCTTT.

This clonotype was counted ten times or more. This chain uses TRBV7-6 with TRBJ1-2, with 7 bases that match TRBD1. J lost 6 bases, V lost 0 bases, and 1 base had no gene match. The CDR3 is made up of 13 amino acids. CDR1 and CDR2 (germline): SGHVS, FNYEAQ. The CDR3 sequence: CASSLAQGHGYTF. The CDR3 DNA is TGTGCCAGCAGCTTAGCACAGGGGCATGGCTACACCTTC.

This clonotype was seen ten or more times. This chain links TRBV20-1 with TRBJ2-5; D is uncertain. CDR1 DFQATT and CDR2 SNEGSKA come from the germline V gene (reference sequence). V lost 3 bases and J 7 bases, leaving 15 bases between the germline ends. The CDR3 runs 13 residues. The CDR3 spells CSASSPYLPTQYF. CDR3 sequence (DNA): TGCAGTGCTAGTTCCCCATACCTCCCGACCCAGTACTTC.

This clonotype was observed many times. CDR3 DNA: TGTGCCAGCATCGGGGATATGAACACTGAAGCTTTCTTT. Translating gives CASIGDMNTEAFF. The chain employs TRBV6-5 and TRBJ1-1; D not resolved. This CDR3 is built from 13 residues. Trimming shortened V by 7 bases and J by 0 bases, and 9 bases separated the two germline ends. The germline V gene has CDR1 MNHEY and CDR2 SVGAGI.